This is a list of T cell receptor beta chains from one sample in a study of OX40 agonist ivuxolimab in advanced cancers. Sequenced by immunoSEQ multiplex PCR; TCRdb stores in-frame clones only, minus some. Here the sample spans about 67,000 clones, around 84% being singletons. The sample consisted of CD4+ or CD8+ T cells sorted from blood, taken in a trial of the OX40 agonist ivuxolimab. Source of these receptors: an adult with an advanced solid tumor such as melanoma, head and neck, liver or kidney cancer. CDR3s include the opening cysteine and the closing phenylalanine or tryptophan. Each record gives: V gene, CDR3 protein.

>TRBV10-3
CAISDPGATGNTIYF
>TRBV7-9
CASSPSGYYGYTF
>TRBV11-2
CASSLGTTSSGNTIYF
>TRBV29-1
CSVAQVSYEQYF
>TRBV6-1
CASSREGQGYGYTF
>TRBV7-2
CASSRSGREANYGYTF
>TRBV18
CASSRQGNEQFF
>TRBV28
CASSFTGGGQDEKLFF
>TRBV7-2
CASSLSGQGAYETQYF
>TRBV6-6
CASSYWGASTDTQYF
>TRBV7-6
CASSLNGAAHNEQFF
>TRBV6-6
CASILTGSNREAFF
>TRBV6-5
CASSYSWQGGSPLHF
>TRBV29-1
CSVGQGDSYEQFF
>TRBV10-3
CAISGEGSGNTIYF
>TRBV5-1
CASSSGDRYEQYF
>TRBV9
CASRPGGIDTGELFF
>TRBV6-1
CASRPSEGLGEQYF
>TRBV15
CATSRGNTEAFF
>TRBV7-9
CASSLASGRSNQPQHF
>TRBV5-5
CASSLSDGYGYTF
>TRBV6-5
CASSYGDYNSPLHF
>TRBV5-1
CASSLDGRGSDTQYF
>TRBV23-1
CASSQSSMGTGSYTEAFF
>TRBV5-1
CASSLDPAPAEQYF
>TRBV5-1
CASSPGPTDTQYF
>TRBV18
CASSPLAPGELFF